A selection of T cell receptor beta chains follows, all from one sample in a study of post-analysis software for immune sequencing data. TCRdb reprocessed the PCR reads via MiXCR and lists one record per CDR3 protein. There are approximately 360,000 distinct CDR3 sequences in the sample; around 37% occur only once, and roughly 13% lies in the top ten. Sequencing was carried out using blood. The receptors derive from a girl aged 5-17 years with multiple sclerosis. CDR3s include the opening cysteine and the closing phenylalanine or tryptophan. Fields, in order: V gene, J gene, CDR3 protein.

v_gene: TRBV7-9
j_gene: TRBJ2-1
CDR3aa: CASSDRLAGGKSSYNEQFF

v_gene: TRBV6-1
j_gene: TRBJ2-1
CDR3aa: CASGRGGLGDEQFF

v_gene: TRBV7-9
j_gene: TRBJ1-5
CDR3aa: CASSSGTSYQPQHF

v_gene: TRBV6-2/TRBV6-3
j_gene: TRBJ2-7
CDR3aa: CASSWSGPKDEQYF

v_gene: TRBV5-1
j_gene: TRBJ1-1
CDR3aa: CASSLEGEAFF

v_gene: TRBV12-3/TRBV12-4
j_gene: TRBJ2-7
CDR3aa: CASSTETPYEQYF

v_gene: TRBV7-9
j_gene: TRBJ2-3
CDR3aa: CASSARTGSRTDTQYF

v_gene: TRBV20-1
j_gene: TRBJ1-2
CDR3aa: CSARTVWGYTF

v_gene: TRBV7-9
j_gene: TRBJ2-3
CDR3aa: CASSPRSPERDTQYF

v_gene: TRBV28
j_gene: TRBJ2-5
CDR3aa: CATQGWSVGQETQYF

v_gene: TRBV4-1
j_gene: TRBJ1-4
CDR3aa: CASSQTGFNEKLFF

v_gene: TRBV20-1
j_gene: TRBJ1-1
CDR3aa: CSAPEGVGDPTEAFF

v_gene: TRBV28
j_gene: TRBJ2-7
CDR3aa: CASGLLRDVLYEQYF

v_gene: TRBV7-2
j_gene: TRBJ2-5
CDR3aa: CASSPKRGQETQYF

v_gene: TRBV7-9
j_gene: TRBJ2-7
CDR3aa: CASSLARTDYEQYF

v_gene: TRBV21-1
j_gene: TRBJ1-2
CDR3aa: CASSGRDRGGYGYTF

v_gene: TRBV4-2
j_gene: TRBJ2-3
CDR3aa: CASSQGLAGPDTQYF

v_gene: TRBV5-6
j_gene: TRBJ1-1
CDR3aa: CASSLGTGGADEAFF

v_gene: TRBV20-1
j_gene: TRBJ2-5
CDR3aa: CSARAQETRYF

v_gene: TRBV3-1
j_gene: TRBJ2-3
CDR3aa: CASSQDLARPDTQYF

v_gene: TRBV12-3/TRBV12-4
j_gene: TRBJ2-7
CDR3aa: CTSRPGDRGPYEQYF

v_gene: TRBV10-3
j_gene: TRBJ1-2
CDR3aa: CAIRGPRNYGYTF

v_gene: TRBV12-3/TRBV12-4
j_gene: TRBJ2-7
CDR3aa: CASSLGTSLSEQYF

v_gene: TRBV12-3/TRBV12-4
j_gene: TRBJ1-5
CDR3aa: CASSFGNQPQHF

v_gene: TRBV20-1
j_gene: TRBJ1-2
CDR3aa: CSARGTGGPGYTF

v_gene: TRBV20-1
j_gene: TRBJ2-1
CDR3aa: CSAAKSSYNEQFF

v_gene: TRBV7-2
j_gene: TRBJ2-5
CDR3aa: CASSSSSVLEQYF

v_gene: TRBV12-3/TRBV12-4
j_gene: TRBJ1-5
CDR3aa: CASSQRQGFNQPQHF

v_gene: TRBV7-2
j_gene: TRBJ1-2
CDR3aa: CASSLNRGDSSGDGYTF

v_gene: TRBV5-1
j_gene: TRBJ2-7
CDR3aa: CASSGGHPYEQYF

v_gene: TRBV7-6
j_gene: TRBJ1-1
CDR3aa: CASSERTGQGSEAFF

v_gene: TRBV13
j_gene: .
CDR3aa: CASSLGSDYEQYF

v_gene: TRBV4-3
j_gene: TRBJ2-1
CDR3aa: CASSQDPRLAGGLDEQFF

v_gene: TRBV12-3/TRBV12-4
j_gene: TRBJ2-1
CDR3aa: CASSPGQGADNEQFF

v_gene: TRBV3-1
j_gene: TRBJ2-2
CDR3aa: CASSQDRFGRGRTGELFF

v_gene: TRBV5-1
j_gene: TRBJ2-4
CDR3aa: CASSLWTPVDIQYF

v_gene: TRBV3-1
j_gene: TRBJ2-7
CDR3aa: CASSQVGFGSTSYEQYF

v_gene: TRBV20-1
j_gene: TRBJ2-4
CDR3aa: CSAMEPGTSYIQYF

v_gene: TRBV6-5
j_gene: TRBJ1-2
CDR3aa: CASSSPRRRYGYTF

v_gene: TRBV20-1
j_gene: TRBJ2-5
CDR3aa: CSARIRDGDEETQYF

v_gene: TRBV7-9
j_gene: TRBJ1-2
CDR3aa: CASSTQRGGYTF

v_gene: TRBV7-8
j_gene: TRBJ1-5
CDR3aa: CASSLASGKHF